Each of the 26 T cell receptor beta chains below was sequenced from the same sample in a study of T cell clonotyping in hematopoietic cell transplantation. Produced via immunoSEQ multiplex PCR; TCRdb's table is partial and in-frame only. This table has 10,000 to 15,000 clones, around 68% appearing once. The source was peripheral blood mononuclear cells, collected 180 days after allogeneic stem cell transplant. These receptors came from a male patient between 55 and 70 years old who had an allogeneic stem cell transplant from an unrelated donor, so the T cells may come from the graft donor. Some clones in this sample may be carry-over from other donors' samples.

The chain carries TRBV4-3 and TRBJ1-2; no firm D call. The CDR3 length is 15 residues. The germline CDR1 and CDR2 sequences are LGHNA and YSLEER. The V end was cut by 0 bases, the J end by 6 bases, with 14 bases between. The CDR3 spells CASSQEDRPVDGYTF. DNA for the CDR3: TGCGCCAGCAGCCAAGAGGACCGTCCGGTAGATGGCTACACCTTC.

The chain has TRBV6-5 and TRBJ2-3, with 9 positions matching TRBD1. There are 16 residues in the CDR3. Trimming cost V 4 bases and J 5 bases; bases outside gene matches: 10. Germline V gives CDR1 MNHEY, CDR2 SVGAGI. The CDR3 nucleotides read TGTGCCAGCAGTTCCCCTCACAGGGGGCGGGGAGATACGCAGTATTTT. It encodes CASSSPHRGRGDTQYF.

V gene TRBV6-5 combines with J gene TRBJ1-6; D is ambiguous. Trimming stripped 3 bases from V and 7 bases from J, with 7 bases between. The CDR3 has 13 amino acids. Germline loops: CDR1 MNHEY, CDR2 SVGAGI. This CDR3 reads CASSYLGNSPLHF. The CDR3 DNA is TGTGCCAGCAGTTATTTAGGGAATTCACCCCTCCACTTT.

J is TRBJ2-7 and V is TRBV25-1; 10 bases agree with TRBD2. Germline V gene sequence: CDR1 MGHDK, CDR2 SYGVNS. The CDR3 loop spans 15 amino acids. The trim removed 1 base at V and 1 base at J, leaving 1 base unmatched. CDR3 nucleotides: TGTGCCAGCAGTGAATTACTAGCGGGGTCCTACGAGCAGTACTTC. Translation: CASSELLAGSYEQYF.

The chain carries TRBV5-1 and TRBJ1-3; the match to TRBD1 covers 7 bases. The germline V gene has CDR1 SGHRS and CDR2 YFSETQ. The V gene end was trimmed by 0 bases and the J gene end by 4 bases; junction bases not matched to a gene: 10. This CDR3 has 17 residues. The CDR3 nucleotides are TGCGCCAGCAGCTTGGGACCCACCAGGGGGGAAGGAAACACCATATATTTT. Its protein is CASSLGPTRGEGNTIYF.

This clone was detected once. V and J are TRBV10-3 and TRBJ1-2; D uncertain. V lost 0 bases, J lost 8 bases, and 10 bases lay in between. The CDR3 runs 13 residues. Germline CDR1 reads ENHRY; CDR2 reads SYGVKD. Written as DNA, the CDR3 is TGTGCCATCAGTGAGTCAAAAGGGTACGGCTACACCTTC. Protein product: CAISESKGYGYTF.

V and J are TRBV6-6 and TRBJ1-2; possible D gene TRBD1, 5 bases. The germline CDR1 and CDR2 sequences are MNHNY and SVGAGI (reference sequence). CDR3 length: 12 amino acids. Between the trimmed V and J ends, which lost 6 bases and 6 bases, there was a span of 11 bases. CDR3 residues: CASSLGGDGYTF. The CDR3, as DNA: TGTGCCAGCAGCTTGGGGGGGGATGGCTACACCTTC.

This clone was observed a few times. The V and J genes are TRBV29-1 and TRBJ2-2, with D possibly being TRBD1 (5 bases). CDR1 SQVTM and CDR2 ANQGSEA come from the germline V gene. The CDR3 extends over 11 amino acids. V dropped 2 bases and J dropped 9 bases, with 7 bases sitting between them. Here the CDR3 DNA reads TGCAGCGTTGAACAGGGTCGGGAGCTGTTTTTT. This encodes CSVEQGRELFF.

The chain couples TRBV6-1 to TRBJ1-3; unclear D gene. This CDR3 has 14 amino acids. V lost 6 bases, J lost 0 bases, and 9 bases lay in between. Germline CDR1 is MNHNS and CDR2 is SASEGT. CDR3 bases: TGTGCCAGCAGCCATGTCAACTCTGGAAACACCATATATTTT. Residues: CASSHVNSGNTIYF.

In its sample, this clone was seen a few times. This chain joins TRBV6-5 and TRBJ1-1; D uncertain. Trimming removed 2 bases at V and 0 bases at J, with 13 bases between. Germline V CDR1 and CDR2: MNHEY, SVGAGI. There are 16 residues in the CDR3. CDR3 in DNA: TGTGCCAGCAGTTACCGCGTGGGGATGATGAACACTGAAGCTTTCTTT. Protein: CASSYRVGMMNTEAFF.

The rearrangement uses TRBV2 and TRBJ2-7, with D tentatively TRBD2 (5 bases). Germline V gene lookup returns CDR1 SNHLY and CDR2 FYNNEI. This CDR3 contains 13 residues. Between the trimmed V and J ends, which lost 3 bases and 9 bases, there was a span of 15 bases. The CDR3 coding sequence is TGTGCCAGCAGTGACAGGTACGAGGGTCGGCAGTACTTC. Translating gives CASSDRYEGRQYF.

V is TRBV27 and J is TRBJ1-1; D is possibly TRBD1 (6 bases). The germline gives CDR1 MNHEY, CDR2 SMNVEV (reference sequence). This CDR3 is built from 13 residues. The V and J ends lost 5 bases and 4 bases respectively, with 11 bases between them. CDR3 sequence reads: CASSHRGGTEAFF. The CDR3 region has the DNA TGTGCCAGCAGTCATAGGGGGGGCACTGAAGCTTTCTTT.

The CDR3 region has the DNA TGTGCCACCAGCAGAGATCGTAGCGGGGCCCCAGATACGCAGTATTTT. Its translation is CATSRDRSGAPDTQYF. This chain links TRBV15 with TRBJ2-3, with 8 bases that match TRBD2. Germline trimming cut 0 bases from V and 4 bases from J; bases unmatched to any gene: 6. Germline lookup yields CDR1 LNHNV and CDR2 YYDKDF (reference sequence). The CDR3 spans 16 residues. The variable domain in full, with the rest retrieved from reference TRBV15 and TRBJ2-3, is DAMVIQNPRYQVTQFGKPVTLSCSQTLNHNVMYWYQQKSSQAPKLLFHYYDKDFNNEADTPDNFQSRRPNTSFCFLDIRSPGLGDTAMYLCATSRDRSGAPDTQYFGPGTRLTVL.

V and J are TRBV5-1 and TRBJ1-5; D perhaps matches TRBD1 (6 bases). The germline V gene encodes CDR1 SGHRS and CDR2 YFSETQ. This CDR3 is 15 amino acids long. The germline V and J ends were trimmed by 4 bases and 3 bases, with 14 bases remaining between them. The CDR3 protein is CASSPGHSINQPQHF. CDR3 DNA sequence: TGCGCCAGCAGCCCGGGACACTCCATCAATCAGCCCCAGCATTTT.

This clone is deemed medium-sized. This sequence joins TRBV2 and TRBJ2-5; either TRBD1 or TRBD2 may supply D (5 bases each). The CDR3 consists of 14 residues. Germline CDR1 is SNHLY and CDR2 is FYNNEI. The V and J ends lost 7 bases and 3 bases respectively, with 15 bases between them. The CDR3 DNA reads TGTGCCAGCACCCCCGGGACCTGGGAAGAGACCCAGTACTTC. Translation: CASTPGTWEETQYF.

The chain is built from TRBV7-6 and TRBJ2-7; 12 bases line up with TRBD2. Judging by the DNA end, TRBJ2-1 fits better; the J call may be wrong. Germline assignment: CDR1 SGHVS and CDR2 FNYEAQ. This CDR3 is built from 16 residues. The DNA for the CDR3 is TGTGCCAGCAGCCCGAGACTAGCGGGGGTATACAATGAGCAGTTCTTC. Amino acid sequence: CASSPRLAGVYNEQFF.

V is TRBV7-8 and J is TRBJ1-1, with a tentative D call TRBD1 (5 bases). CDR3 length: 19 residues. Germline values: CDR1 SGHVS, CDR2 FQNEAQ. The V end lost 5 bases, the J end lost 1 base, and 26 bases lay between the germline ends. CDR3 loop: CASSPKKQTFGTENTEAFF. The CDR3 region has the DNA TGTGCCAGCAGCCCTAAAAAGCAAACGTTCGGGACCGAGAACACTGAAGCTTTCTTT.

This clone was seen a single time. This rearrangement joins TRBV5-1 to TRBJ1-2; tentatively, D is TRBD1 (5 bases). The CDR3 sequence is 13 residues long. The V end lost 4 bases, the J end lost 6 bases, and 13 bases lay between the germline ends. The germline V gene encodes CDR1 SGHRS and CDR2 YFSETQ. CDR3 nucleotide sequence: TGCGCCAGCAGCCTCTCCGAAGGGGATGGCTACACCTTC. Translated: CASSLSEGDGYTF.

The chain uses TRBV11-2 and TRBJ1-1; D ambiguous. Per the germline V gene, CDR1 is SGHAT and CDR2 is FQNNGV. The length of the CDR3 is 15 residues. The V and J ends lost 2 bases and 2 bases respectively, with 12 bases between them. CDR3 residues: CASSLYRGGNTEAFF. CDR3 bases: TGTGCCAGCAGCTTATACCGAGGAGGAAACACTGAAGCTTTCTTT.

The chain links TRBV11-2 to TRBJ1-1; D unclear. The CDR3 spans 15 residues. The V end was cut by 3 bases, the J end by 0 bases, with 11 bases between. Per germline, CDR1 SGHAT and CDR2 FQNNGV. CDR3 protein: CASSFRVRVNTEAFF. The DNA for the CDR3 is TGTGCCAGCAGCTTCCGCGTCCGGGTGAACACTGAAGCTTTCTTT.

The chain combines TRBV2 with TRBJ1-1, with a tentative D call TRBD1 (5 bases). The CDR3 sequence is 16 residues long. CDR1 is SNHLY and CDR2 is FYNNEI in the germline V gene. V dropped 5 bases and J dropped 0 bases, with 16 bases sitting between them. CDR3 DNA sequence: TGTGCCAGCAGTTGGGGCAGGGACGGATTGAACACTGAAGCTTTCTTT. It encodes CASSWGRDGLNTEAFF. The entire variable domain, with the rest obtained from reference TRBV2 and TRBJ1-1, is as follows: EPEVTQTPSHQVTQMGQEVILRCVPISNHLYFYWYRQILGQKVEFLVSFYNNEISEKSEIFDDQFSVERPDGSNFTLKIRSTKLEDSAMYFCASSWGRDGLNTEAFFGQGTRLTVV.

This clone was detected only once. The chain employs TRBV7-2 and TRBJ1-2, with a tentative D call TRBD1 (5 bases). This CDR3 spans 15 amino acids. Trimming removed 1 base at V and 6 bases at J, with 15 bases between. Germline loops: CDR1 SGHTA, CDR2 FQGNSA. The CDR3 here is CASSLVAGHIDGYTF. The CDR3 nucleotides read TGTGCCAGCAGCTTAGTGGCTGGACATATCGATGGCTACACCTTC.

The V and J genes are TRBV27 and TRBJ2-2; 7 bases line up with TRBD1. Germline assignment: CDR1 MNHEY and CDR2 SMNVEV (reference sequence). The CDR3 sequence is 14 residues long. V was pared by 3 bases and J by 4 bases, with 2 bases of the junction left unmatched. CDR3 in amino acids: CASSLAGGTGELFF. The CDR3 DNA reads as TGTGCCAGCAGTTTGGCAGGGGGCACCGGGGAGCTGTTTTTT.

This chain connects TRBV7-3 to TRBJ2-2; D ambiguous. Between the trimmed V and J ends, which lost 1 base and 0 bases, there was a span of 3 bases. The CDR3 loop spans 14 amino acids. Per germline, CDR1 SGHTA and CDR2 FQGTGA. In nucleotides, the CDR3 is TGTGCCAGCAGCTTAAACTCGAACACCGGGGAGCTGTTTTTT. It specifies CASSLNSNTGELFF.

The rearrangement links TRBV2 to TRBJ1-4, with 8 bases that match TRBD1. The CDR3 has 15 residues. V shed 4 bases, J shed 10 bases, and the junction held 11 bases outside the gene matches. Per germline, CDR1 SNHLY and CDR2 FYNNEI. This CDR3 is CASSASWTGTGKLFF. DNA of the CDR3: TGTGCCAGCAGTGCCTCCTGGACAGGGACTGGAAAACTGTTTTTT.

The V call is TRBV25-1, the J call TRBJ2-3; D is perhaps TRBD1 (6 bases). Trimming removed 8 bases at V and 6 bases at J, with 12 bases between. The CDR3 covers 12 residues. CDR1 and CDR2 (germline): MGHDK, SYGVNS. The CDR3 DNA sequence: TGTGCCAGCTCACTGAGGGGGGATACGCAGTATTTT. Translation gives CASSLRGDTQYF.